A single T cell receptor beta chain is shown here with its context. The CDR3 has 13 residues. The V gene lost 1 base and the J gene lost 7 bases, with 8 bases spanning the gap. Germline values: CDR1 LGHNT, CDR2 FRNRAP. This record comes from a study of cytomegalovirus exposure and HLA in healthy donors. In the PCR, 60 Vbeta and 13 Jbeta primers were used. Measured with immunoSEQ multiplex PCR; TCRdb has only the in-frame clones, and not every one. The sample records 120,000 to 150,000 clones, roughly 80% being singletons. The specimen was PBMCs. The sequence came from a woman aged 50 to 60 in good health and CMV-seropositive. This chain joins TRBV12-5 and TRBJ2-1, with a possible D match to TRBD2 (6 bases). CDR3 amino acids: CASGLAGVNEQFF. The CDR3 DNA reads as TGTGCTAGTGGTTTGGCGGGGGTAAATGAGCAGTTCTTC. The complete variable domain, with remaining parts taken from reference TRBV12-5 and TRBJ2-1, reads DARVTQTPRHKVTEMGQEVTMRCQPILGHNTVFWYRQTMMQGLELLAYFRNRAPLDDSGMPKDRFSAEMPDATLATLKIQPSEPRDSAVYFCASGLAGVNEQFFGPGTRLTVL.